This T cell receptor (beta chain) was recovered during a study of response to subunit inactivated influenza vaccine (dated by TCRdb to 2017 to 2018). Regarding the research as a whole: Deep quantitative T cell receptor repertoire profiling was used in the study to track responses to a trivalent subunit inactivated influenza vaccine. The investigation overall reported the following: The authors proposed that each seasonal influenza vaccination may bring in only a limited number of new T cells.

The library was obtained by RT-PCR. This sample was sequenced with an Illumina HiSeq 2500. Starting from the raw public reads, TCRdb applied fastp trimming at Q25, assembled clones with MiXCR and retained in-frame beta chains. Duplicate CDR3 protein sequences are folded into a single record with the most common DNA and genes. In all, the sample holds some 600,000 distinct CDR3 sequences, and 12% to 15% of those were seen once. Clones ranked in the top ten supply 7.5% to 9% of the sample. This clonotype was picked up many times. Which antigen it targets is not known. Base qualities are not recorded, but no much larger clone differs from it by a single base. This specimen was PBMCs from blood, taken 14 days before vaccination. This clonotype originated in a man aged 45-60 years who received an inactivated influenza vaccine. Donor details come from another sample of the same person, matched by shared clones.

The DNA sequence is as follows: TGTGCCAGCAGCTTGGCATTAGCGGGACGCGAATTGGAGCAGTTCTTC. Translated, this is CASSLALAGRELEQFF. This sequence uses TRBV5-6 and TRBJ2-1; 8 central nucleotides agree with TRBD2. Germline trimming amounts to 0 bases on V and 10 bases on J, with 12 as the count of junction bases outside the gene matches. According to the germline V gene, CDR1 reads SGHDT and CDR2 reads YYEEEE. Counted from cysteine to phenylalanine, this CDR3 has 16 amino acids. Only CDR3 DNA remains: 48 bases, in frame from the first base.